The next 19 T cell receptor beta chains were all read from a single sample in a study of human T cells and chemical hapten exposure. Time point noted: pre-sensitization, week 0. Treatment meaning: therapeutic diphenylcyclopropenone sensitization with weekly scalp DPC. TCRdb processed the RACE reads anew with MiXCR; each CDR3 protein has one entry. The data show 280,000 or so distinct CDR3 sequences, approximately 7.5% seen once. The specimen was whole blood, collected in connection with sensitization to the hapten diphenylcyclopropenone (DPC). These receptors all stem from a man in his late teens or twenties with alopecia areata. Some clones in this sample may be carry-over from other donors' samples.

The genes are TRBV27 and TRBJ1-1; D perhaps matches TRBD1 (6 bases). Trimming stripped 6 bases from V and 4 bases from J, with 15 bases between. The CDR3 runs 14 residues. The germline V gene encodes CDR1 MNHEY and CDR2 SMNVEV (reference sequence). The CDR3 reads CASSPGGRATEAFF. The CDR3 DNA reads TGTGCCAGCAGCCCGGGGGGGCGGGCCACTGAAGCTTTCTTT.

This chain links TRBV10-3 with TRBJ1-6; the D gene is possibly TRBD1 (6 bases). With 8 bases removed from V and 6 bases from J, the gap between germline ends came to 11 bases. CDR3 size: 13 residues. CDR1 ENHRY and CDR2 SYGVKD come from the germline V gene. CDR3 DNA sequence: TGTGCCATCGGGGGCTTAACTAATTCACCCCTCCACTTT. It specifies CAIGGLTNSPLHF.

The rearrangement uses TRBV4-3 and TRBJ2-3; D gene unclear. Trimming removed 1 base from V and 5 bases from J, with 4 bases in between. The germline V gene has CDR1 LGHNA and CDR2 YSLEER. This CDR3 comprises 12 residues. The CDR3 nucleotides are TGCGCCAGCAGCCAAGGAGGAGATACGCAGTATTTT. This gives the protein CASSQGGDTQYF.

The table lists this clonotype with a few counts. The gene calls are TRBV9 and TRBJ2-5; D gene ambiguous. Trimming shortened V by 3 bases and J by 0 bases, and 21 bases separated the two germline ends. This CDR3 comprises 18 residues. Germline loops: CDR1 SGDLS, CDR2 YYNGEE. This CDR3 reads CASSATSLGNRYQETQYF. In DNA form, the CDR3 reads TGTGCCAGCAGCGCCACTTCCTTGGGGAACCGGTACCAAGAGACCCAGTACTTC.

At least ten counts were recorded for this clonotype. The gene calls are TRBV9 and TRBJ1-5; 7 positions match TRBD1. The CDR3 runs to 15 residues. Germline trimming cut 4 bases from V and 3 bases from J; bases unmatched to any gene: 7. Germline V CDR1 and CDR2: SGDLS, YYNGEE. CDR3 nucleotide sequence: TGTGCCAGCAGCACGGGGACAGCTGACAATCAGCCCCAGCATTTT. Its translation is CASSTGTADNQPQHF.

This clonotype occurred a few times. The genes are TRBV20-1 and TRBJ1-6; D gene unclear. The CDR3 spans 13 residues. V lost 3 bases and J lost 13, with 16 bases in between. The germline V gene has CDR1 DFQATT and CDR2 SNEGSKA (reference sequence). CDR3 loop: CSARPDQFRPLHF. The CDR3 DNA reads TGCAGTGCTAGGCCAGATCAATTCAGGCCCCTCCACTTT.

CDR3 region: CSARAGTGDTDTQYF. The CDR3 region has the DNA TGCAGTGCTAGAGCCGGGACAGGGGACACAGATACGCAGTATTTT. The V call is TRBV20-1, the J call TRBJ2-3; TRBD1 matches at 10 bases. The CDR3 sequence is 15 residues long. V shed 1 base and J 2 bases; nucleotides not matched to a gene: 3. From germline, CDR1 is DFQATT and CDR2 SNEGSKA (reference sequence).

This clonotype came up a few times. The rearrangement links TRBV7-2 to TRBJ1-4, with D unresolved. Germline V gene data show CDR1 as SGHTA and CDR2 as FQGNSA. V lost 3 bases and J lost 2, with 7 bases in between. The CDR3 length is 14 residues. CDR3 DNA: TGTGCCAGCAGCTTGAGAGGGACTAATGAAAAACTGTTTTTT. Translation: CASSLRGTNEKLFF.

This clonotype was counted many times. The rearrangement uses TRBV4-3 and TRBJ2-7; tentative D call: TRBD2 (5 bases). Trimming left V 0 bases short and J 3 bases short, with 15 bases between. In germline, CDR1 is LGHNA, CDR2 YSLEER. The CDR3 has 16 residues. In nucleotides, the CDR3 is TGCGCCAGCAGCCAAGATCCCGGAGGACCCCGCTACGAGCAGTACTTC. As protein: CASSQDPGGPRYEQYF.

Only a few counts were recorded for this clonotype. The gene calls are TRBV20-1 and TRBJ2-1; D is ambiguous. There are 17 residues in the CDR3. Trimming shortened V by 0 bases and J by 8 bases, and 23 bases separated the two germline ends. Germline lookup yields CDR1 DFQATT and CDR2 SNEGSKA (reference sequence). The CDR3 region has the DNA TGCAGTGCTAGAGATAACTACTCGCCCGTCACACTCGATGAGCAGTTCTTC. This encodes CSARDNYSPVTLDEQFF.

This clonotype was detected only a few times. The CDR3 bases are TGTGCCAGCAGCTGGGGTCGCGGGACAGACTACTATGGCTACACCTTC. This sequence encodes CASSWGRGTDYYGYTF. This chain connects TRBV7-9 to TRBJ1-2; 7 positions match TRBD1. The germline CDR1 and CDR2 sequences are SEHNR and FQNEAQ (reference sequence). Trimming took 4 bases from V and 3 from J; bases not matched to a gene: 11. CDR3 size: 16 residues.

The chain recombines TRBV2 with TRBJ2-7, with 7 bases identical to TRBD1. Trimming at V came to 7 bases and at J to 5 bases, leaving 5 bases not matched to a gene. The CDR3 is made up of 12 amino acids. Germline V gene sequence: CDR1 SNHLY, CDR2 FYNNEI. CDR3 in DNA: TGTGCCAGCAACTACAGGGGCCACGAGCAGTACTTC. Its translation: CASNYRGHEQYF.

The chain recombines TRBV27 with TRBJ2-3; 9 bases map to TRBD1. CDR1 is MNHEY, CDR2 SMNVEV, per germline (reference sequence). The V and J ends lost 3 bases and 0 bases, in that order; junction bases with no gene match: 10. The CDR3 length is 18 residues. The CDR3 here is CASSLLGQGTTSTDTQYF. The CDR3 DNA follows: TGTGCCAGCAGTTTGTTGGGACAGGGAACCACTAGCACAGATACGCAGTATTTT.

The J gene is TRBJ2-5, the V gene TRBV27; a weak D match, TRBD2 (5 bases). Germline V lookup: CDR1 MNHEY, CDR2 SMNVEV (reference sequence). Trimming pared 9 bases from V and 1 base from J, leaving 12 bases between. The CDR3 runs 13 residues. DNA of the CDR3: TGTGCCAGTTTCACCCGGGGCCAAGAGACCCAGTACTTC. The encoded protein is CASFTRGQETQYF.

The chain carries TRBV9 and TRBJ2-2; D unresolved. CDR1 and CDR2 (germline): SGDLS, YYNGEE. This CDR3 contains 15 residues. V dropped 3 bases and J dropped 0 bases, with 9 bases sitting between them. The CDR3 loop reads CASSGRASNTGELFF. CDR3 coding DNA: TGTGCCAGCAGCGGCCGGGCCTCGAACACCGGGGAGCTGTTTTTT.

This rearrangement joins TRBV11-2 to TRBJ2-3; possibly TRBD1 for D (6 bases). The germline gives CDR1 SGHAT, CDR2 FQNNGV. CDR3 length: 14 residues. Trimming took off 5 bases at V and 4 bases at J, with 13 bases between the two ends. The CDR3 region has the DNA TGTGCCAGCAGCCCTATAAGACAGGCAGATACGCAGTATTTT. It is translated as CASSPIRQADTQYF.

This clonotype was found many times. This rearrangement joins TRBV5-1 to TRBJ2-7, with TRBD1 identical over 10 bases. This CDR3 contains 14 residues. CDR1 SGHRS and CDR2 YFSETQ come from the germline V gene. The V gene end was trimmed by 4 bases and the J gene end by 2 bases; junction bases not matched to a gene: 3. CDR3 loop: CASSPGQGAYEQYF. The CDR3 region has the DNA TGCGCCAGCAGCCCCGGACAGGGGGCCTACGAGCAGTACTTC.

On this clonotype: Its ends do not fully match the called genes, so a read error is possible. The chain combines TRBV6-5 with TRBJ2-4, with 10 nucleotides matching TRBD1. The germline V gene has CDR1 MNHEY and CDR2 SVGAGI. The CDR3 covers 19 residues. The CDR3 DNA reads as TGTGCCAGCAGTTTGACAGGGGGCGCAGGCGGATGGGCCAAAAACAATCAGTACTTC. It specifies CASSLTGGAGGWAKNNQYF.

This clonotype was seen more than once but under ten times. The chain combines TRBV7-2 with TRBJ2-7; 10 bases line up with TRBD2. CDR1 is SGHTA, CDR2 FQGNSA, per germline. The length of the CDR3 is 15 residues. Losses at the gene ends were 5 bases for V and 5 bases for J; bases not matched to a gene: 9. This CDR3 reads CASSLSGGASDEQYF. CDR3 nucleotides: TGTGCCAGCAGCCTCAGCGGGGGGGCTTCGGACGAGCAGTACTTC.